The text below deals with one T cell receptor (beta chain). The data were taken from a study of control samples from healthy donors and cancer patients. This table comes from immunoSEQ multiplex PCR, and its TCRdb copy is limited to in-frame clones, with some not included. The table has roughly 450,000 clones, 90% seen once. Trimming left V 5 bases short and J 4 bases short, with 14 bases between. Germline lookup yields CDR1 KGHDR and CDR2 SFDVKD. There are 14 residues in the CDR3. The chain combines TRBV24-1 with TRBJ2-7; D remains ambiguous. Source material: PBMCs. The receptor's source is a man in his forties or fifties with head and neck cancer. Here the CDR3 reads CATSANGRPYEQYF. The CDR3 nucleotides are TGTGCCACCAGTGCAAACGGGCGTCCGTACGAGCAGTACTTC.